This TCR beta chain was found in a study of CD4 and CD8 cells across lung adenocarcinoma regions. MiXCR, applied by TCRdb to the PCR reads, yields one record per CDR3 protein. The table has about 7,700 distinct CDR3 sequences, 35% to 45% seen once. This CDR3 is 17 amino acids long. CDR1 is MNHNS and CDR2 is SASEGT in the germline V gene. Between the trimmed V and J ends, which lost 4 bases and 12 bases, there was a span of 28 bases. Localized lung adenocarcinoma, a non-small cell lung cancer, affected the donors. This receptor was obtained from a male donor with lung adenocarcinoma. The CD4 and CD8 labels of this study may be unreliable. Material for sequencing was CD4+ T cells from the margin of a lung tumor. This chain joins TRBV6-1 and TRBJ2-4; D is unclear. The CDR3 DNA reads as TGTGCCAGCAGTGCGCGGCACGCAAGGAGTGCCAAAGACACTCAGTACTTC. It is translated as CASSARHARSAKDTQYF.